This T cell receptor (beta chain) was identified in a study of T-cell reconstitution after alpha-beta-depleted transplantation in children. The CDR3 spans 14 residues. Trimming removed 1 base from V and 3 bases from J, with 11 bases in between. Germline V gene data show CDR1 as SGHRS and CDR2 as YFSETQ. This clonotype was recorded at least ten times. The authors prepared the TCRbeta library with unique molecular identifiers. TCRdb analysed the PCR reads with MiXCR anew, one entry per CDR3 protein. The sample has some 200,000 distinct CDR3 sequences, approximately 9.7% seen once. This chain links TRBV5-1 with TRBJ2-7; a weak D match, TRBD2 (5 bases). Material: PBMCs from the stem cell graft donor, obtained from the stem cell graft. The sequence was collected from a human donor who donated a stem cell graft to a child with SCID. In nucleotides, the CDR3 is TGCGCCAGCAGCTTGCTGGGAGAGTTCTACGAGCAGTACTTC. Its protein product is CASSLLGEFYEQYF.